The 32 T cell receptor beta chains in this list originate from one sample, sequenced in a study of radiotherapy plus CTLA-4 blockade in lung cancer. TCRdb keeps only in-frame clones here, not all; method: immunoSEQ multiplex PCR. Of tens of thousands of clones detected, over 70% appear once; the ten largest clones hold 24%. The sample here was peripheral blood, taken from a patient treated with radiotherapy plus ipilimumab. These receptors all stem from a human donor with non-small cell lung cancer that progressed on radiotherapy plus ipilimumab.

The chain joins TRBV9 to TRBJ1-2; the D gene is possibly TRBD1 (6 bases). Trimming removed 0 bases at V and 2 bases at J, with 11 bases between. CDR3 length: 15 residues. Per the germline V gene, CDR1 is SGDLS and CDR2 is YYNGEE. The CDR3 loop reads CASSVEAQGNYGYTF. CDR3 in DNA: TGTGCCAGCAGCGTAGAAGCCCAGGGGAACTATGGCTACACCTTC.

The chain is built from TRBV4-3 and TRBJ1-3, with D unresolved. V was pared by 0 bases and J by 9 bases, with 9 bases between. The germline V gene encodes CDR1 LGHNA and CDR2 YSLEER. This CDR3 is built from 13 residues. This CDR3 reads CASSQDPPATIYF. Here the CDR3 DNA reads TGCGCCAGCAGCCAAGATCCCCCGGCCACCATATATTTT.

The chain joins TRBV27 to TRBJ2-5, with a tentative D call TRBD2 (7 bases). The V gene's germline CDR1 is MNHEY and CDR2 SMNVEV (reference sequence). Trimming removed 3 bases at V and 4 bases at J, with 15 bases between. CDR3 length: 15 residues. The CDR3 nucleotides are TGTGCCAGCAGTTTTTCGGGGGGAGGGGGAGAGACCCAGTACTTC. Encoded protein: CASSFSGGGGETQYF.

The rearrangement uses TRBV4-2 and TRBJ2-7; D is uncertain. V was clipped by 0 bases and J by 5 bases, with 8 bases between them. Germline V gives CDR1 LGHNA, CDR2 YNFKEQ. This CDR3 has 13 amino acids. The CDR3 DNA sequence: TGTGCCAGCAGCCAAGATGGCCCGGACGAGCAGTACTTC. It yields the protein CASSQDGPDEQYF.

CDR3 sequence reads: CSVLGLAKNIQYF. The CDR3 nucleotides are TGCAGCGTTCTCGGCCTAGCCAAAAACATTCAGTACTTC. The chain joins TRBV29-1 to TRBJ2-4, with D hard to call. Germline V gives CDR1 SQVTM, CDR2 ANQGSEA. V was pared by 5 bases and J by 0 bases, with 8 bases between. The CDR3 has 13 amino acids.

A single count supports this clone. The chain joins TRBV7-3 to TRBJ1-1; 8 nucleotides agree with TRBD1. Per the germline V gene, CDR1 is SGHTA and CDR2 is FQGTGA. The CDR3 covers 13 residues. Trimming removed 6 bases from V and 5 bases from J; junction bases left unmatched: 5. CDR3 nucleotide sequence: TGTGCCAGCAGTACACAGGGGGGGACTGAAGCTTTCTTT. Its protein product is CASSTQGGTEAFF.

This clone is a singleton in its sample. The chain carries TRBV7-2 and TRBJ2-3; D is perhaps TRBD1 or TRBD2 (5 bases each). V was pared by 11 bases and J by 6 bases, with 18 bases between. The CDR3 has 13 amino acids. CDR1 is SGHTA and CDR2 is FQGNSA in the germline V gene. The CDR3 protein is CAVRTGAADTQYF. Here the CDR3 DNA reads TGTGCCGTTAGAACCGGGGCAGCGGATACGCAGTATTTT.

This clone was observed a few times. This chain uses TRBV10-3 with TRBJ2-1, with D perhaps being TRBD1 or TRBD2 (6 bases each). Trimming took off 6 bases at V and 7 bases at J, with 19 bases between the two ends. CDR1 and CDR2 (germline): ENHRY, SYGVKD. CDR3 length equals 15 residues. The CDR3 DNA reads as TGTGCCATCAGACCTAACAGGGACTTGGGGAATGAGCAGTTCTTC. It encodes CAIRPNRDLGNEQFF.

CDR3 region: CASSSGQNYEQYF. The DNA of the CDR3 is TGTGCCAGCAGCTCGGGACAGAACTACGAGCAGTACTTC. The gene calls are TRBV7-2 and TRBJ2-7, with TRBD1 identical over 7 bases. This CDR3 is 13 amino acids long. J gave up 3 bases and V 4 bases, and 3 bases lay outside the gene matches. Germline V gives CDR1 SGHTA, CDR2 FQGNSA.

The gene calls are TRBV11-1 and TRBJ2-3, with D possibly TRBD1 on 5 matching bases. CDR1 and CDR2 from the germline V gene are SGHAT and FQDESV (reference sequence). V lost 4 bases and J 1 base, leaving 18 bases between the germline ends. This CDR3 has 17 residues. CDR3 amino acids: CASSYTPSTAGTDTQYF. The CDR3 DNA follows: TGTGCCAGCAGCTATACCCCATCGACAGCTGGCACAGATACGCAGTATTTT.

This clone has just a few counts. The rearrangement joins TRBV5-1 to TRBJ1-2, with a tentative D call TRBD1 (6 bases). Germline lookup yields CDR1 SGHRS and CDR2 YFSETQ. Trimming cost V 4 bases and J 2 bases, with 12 bases left between them. This CDR3 has 14 residues. The DNA for the CDR3 is TGCGCCAGCAGCCCTGGGGGCCCGAACTATGGCTACACCTTC. Residues: CASSPGGPNYGYTF.

The chain couples TRBV19 to TRBJ1-1, with TRBD1 matching over 10 bases. Germline V gives CDR1 LNHDA, CDR2 SQIVND (reference sequence). The CDR3 loop spans 18 amino acids. V shed 5 bases, J shed 6 bases, and the junction held 18 bases outside the gene matches. The DNA of the CDR3 is TGTGCCAGTAGTCACCCATTTGAAACCGACAGGGGGCTGGCTGAAGCTTTCTTT. Its translation is CASSHPFETDRGLAEAFF.

V is TRBV19 and J is TRBJ1-4, with D tentatively TRBD1 (5 bases). This CDR3 region has 11 residues. Trimming shortened V by 1 base and J by 15 bases, and 9 bases separated the two germline ends. The germline gives CDR1 LNHDA, CDR2 SQIVND (reference sequence). Here the CDR3 reads CASSIAGRVFF. DNA for the CDR3: TGTGCCAGTAGTATAGCGGGACGTGTGTTTTTT.

Worth noting for this clone: The junction shows a germline mismatch at one end, possibly a read error. The chain employs TRBV7-9 and TRBJ1-2; 8 nucleotides align to TRBD1. The germline V gene has CDR1 SEHNR and CDR2 FQNEAQ (reference sequence). This CDR3 is 14 amino acids long. CDR3 region: CAGSLNQGAVGYTF. The CDR3 bases are TGTGCCGGCAGCCTTAACCAGGGGGCGGTTGGCTACACCTTC.

The genes are TRBV7-8 and TRBJ2-3; 8 bases map to TRBD2. The CDR3 consists of 14 residues. Looked up from germline, CDR1 is SGHVS and CDR2 is FQNEAQ. V was clipped by 3 bases and J by 4 bases; unmatched bases: 3. CDR3 sequence (DNA): TGTGCCAGCAGCTTGAGGACTAGCCCAGATACGCAGTATTTT. Its protein product is CASSLRTSPDTQYF.

V usage is TRBV4-3 and J usage is TRBJ1-5; D is undetermined. The germline V gene encodes CDR1 LGHNA and CDR2 YSLEER. Trimming took off 4 bases at V and 0 bases at J, with 7 bases between the two ends. This CDR3 has 14 amino acids. This CDR3 reads CASSLYSSNQPQHF. In DNA, the CDR3 is TGCGCCAGCAGCCTATACAGTAGCAATCAGCCCCAGCATTTT.

This clone has only one observation. CDR3 amino acids: CASSFSGGHNEQFF. The DNA for the CDR3 is TGTGCCAGCAGCTTTAGCGGGGGCCACAATGAGCAGTTCTTC. The rearrangement uses TRBV7-9 and TRBJ2-1; 9 bases match TRBD2. The V and J ends lost 3 bases and 5 bases, in that order; junction bases with no gene match: 2. This CDR3 comprises 14 residues. Germline V gene lookup returns CDR1 SEHNR and CDR2 FQNEAQ (reference sequence).

The rearrangement joins TRBV27 to TRBJ2-3, with D possibly being TRBD2 (5 bases). Germline CDR1 is MNHEY and CDR2 is SMNVEV (reference sequence). The V end lost 0 bases, the J end lost 10 bases, and 17 bases lay between the germline ends. CDR3 length equals 15 residues. The chain's CDR3 is CASSLSDGAVFAQYF. DNA of the CDR3: TGTGCCAGCAGTTTATCGGATGGAGCGGTTTTTGCGCAGTATTTT.

This clone occurred a few times. The rearrangement uses TRBV7-2 and TRBJ1-6; 8 bases match TRBD1. Germline V CDR1 and CDR2: SGHTA, FQGNSA. This CDR3 contains 14 residues. The trim removed 7 bases at V and 10 bases at J, leaving 9 bases unmatched. The CDR3 protein is CASTATGVQSPLHF. The CDR3 DNA follows: TGTGCCAGCACCGCGACAGGGGTCCAGTCACCCCTCCACTTT.

CDR3 coding DNA: TGTGCCAGCAGCTTAGATATGGGGGCGCGCGGACAGCCCCAGCATTTT. This sequence encodes CASSLDMGARGQPQHF. The gene calls are TRBV11-2 and TRBJ1-5, with D possibly matching TRBD1 (6 bases). The CDR3 is 16 residues long. Trimming took 0 bases from V and 7 from J, leaving 16 bases between them. CDR1 is SGHAT and CDR2 is FQNNGV in the germline V gene.

The rearrangement links TRBV6-1 to TRBJ2-7, with D possibly being TRBD1 (6 bases). Germline V gene lookup returns CDR1 MNHNS and CDR2 SASEGT. The CDR3 has 13 amino acids. Trimming cost V 6 bases and J 2 bases, with 11 bases left between them. The CDR3 spells CASRPGQPYEQYF. For the CDR3, the DNA is TGTGCCAGCAGACCCGGACAGCCCTACGAGCAGTACTTC.

V and J are TRBV6-1 and TRBJ1-2, with TRBD1 matching 7 bases. The junction had 9 bases not matched to a gene; V was cut back by 7 bases and J by 7 bases. This CDR3 is built from 13 residues. CDR1 is MNHNS, CDR2 SASEGT, per germline. CDR3 protein: CASNDRAGRGYTF. CDR3 in DNA: TGTGCCAGCAATGACAGGGCTGGTCGTGGCTACACCTTC.

This chain joins TRBV19 and TRBJ1-2, with 7 bases fitting TRBD1. This CDR3 is built from 12 residues. Germline assignment: CDR1 LNHDA and CDR2 SQIVND (reference sequence). J was trimmed by 4 bases and V by 8 bases; bases with no gene match: 4. The CDR3 DNA is TGTGCCAGTCAAGGACAGGTCTATGGCTACACCTTC. This translates into CASQGQVYGYTF.

The gene calls are TRBV28 and TRBJ1-3; D is ambiguous. Trimming removed 3 bases at V and 3 bases at J, with 9 bases between. The length of the CDR3 is 14 residues. Germline-derived CDR1 and CDR2 are MDHEN and SYDVKM. CDR3 DNA: TGTGCCAGCAGTTTGTTATACGGTGGAAACACCATATATTTT. It yields the protein CASSLLYGGNTIYF.

This rearrangement joins TRBV5-1 to TRBJ2-3; tentatively, D is TRBD2 (7 bases). The ends were cut back, 0 bases at V and 6 bases at J, with 14 bases in the middle. The germline V gene has CDR1 SGHRS and CDR2 YFSETQ. The CDR3 is made up of 15 amino acids. The CDR3 DNA sequence: TGCGCCAGCAGCTTGGTTGGGCGGGGGCCCGATACGCAGTATTTT. It specifies CASSLVGRGPDTQYF.

The V and J genes are TRBV18 and TRBJ1-2; D uncertain. Trimming cost V 3 bases and J 3 bases, with 14 bases left between them. This CDR3 comprises 15 residues. Per the germline V gene, CDR1 is KGHSH and CDR2 is LQKENI. The CDR3 spells CASSPLDGWDYGYTF. CDR3 in DNA: TGTGCCAGCTCACCCCTGGATGGTTGGGACTATGGCTACACCTTC.

This chain joins TRBV2 and TRBJ2-7; 7 bases are shared with TRBD1. The CDR3 extends over 13 amino acids. V was clipped by 6 bases and J by 3 bases; unmatched bases: 5. Germline assignment: CDR1 SNHLY and CDR2 FYNNEI. The CDR3 loop is CASRTGSGYEQYF. Here the CDR3 DNA reads TGTGCCAGCAGGACAGGGTCCGGCTACGAGCAGTACTTC.

This clone has a handful of counts. The chain's CDR3 is CASSLRGFGNTIYF. The DNA of the CDR3 is TGCGCCAGCAGCTTGCGAGGCTTTGGAAACACCATATATTTT. This chain connects TRBV5-1 to TRBJ1-3; D is uncertain. Germline lookup yields CDR1 SGHRS and CDR2 YFSETQ. V was shortened by 1 base and J by 3 bases, with 8 bases between the two germline ends. This CDR3 comprises 14 residues.

The chain carries TRBV7-9 and TRBJ1-4; D not resolved. This CDR3 is built from 14 residues. Germline values: CDR1 SEHNR, CDR2 FQNEAQ (reference sequence). V gave up 5 bases and J gave up 5 bases, with 12 bases separating them. The CDR3 protein is CASSNGRENEKLFF. In DNA form, the CDR3 reads TGTGCCAGCAGCAACGGCCGCGAAAATGAAAAACTGTTTTTT.

The chain combines TRBV4-3 with TRBJ1-1, with no clear D. Trimming left V 0 bases short and J 7 bases short, with 15 bases between. From germline, CDR1 is LGHNA and CDR2 YSLEER. This CDR3 comprises 15 residues. The CDR3 bases are TGCGCCAGCAGCCAAGACCCGCACGGGGTCTTTGAAGCTTTCTTT. Amino acids: CASSQDPHGVFEAFF.

This clone showed up just a few times. The chain has TRBV7-8 and TRBJ2-2; D is unclear. CDR3 length equals 15 residues. The V and J ends lost 3 bases and 1 base respectively, with 9 bases between them. Germline lookup yields CDR1 SGHVS and CDR2 FQNEAQ. As DNA, the CDR3 is TGTGCCAGCAGCTTTCTGCCCGAGAACACCGGGGAGCTGTTTTTT. Translating gives CASSFLPENTGELFF.

This clone appeared a single time. The junction departs from germline at one end; a sequencing error may be responsible. This chain links TRBV6-1 with TRBJ1-5; no clear D gene. Germline V gives CDR1 MNHNS, CDR2 SASEGT. This CDR3 is built from 12 residues. In nucleotides, the CDR3 is TGTGCCAGCAGTGCAAGCAGTCAGCCCCAGCATTTT. As protein: CASSASSQPQHF.